Below, 24 T cell receptor beta chains from the same sample are listed, as sequenced in a study of monozygotic twins with inflammatory bowel disease. Following a re-call of the 5' RACE reads, TCRdb has one entry per CDR3 protein and lacks DNA. Its table records 150,000 to 200,000 distinct CDR3 sequences. The sequencing input was blood. The source is a human donor with ulcerative colitis or Crohn's disease, or a healthy co-twin of an affected twin (not recorded which).

The chain links TRBV7-9 to TRBJ2-1; TCRdb selects TRBD2, and the lack of DNA leaves this call unchecked. The CDR3 covers 19 residues. Per the germline V gene, CDR1 is SEHNR and CDR2 is FQNEAQ (reference sequence). The CDR3 protein is CASSPNTPGLAGGYGEQFF.

The genes are TRBV5-1 and TRBJ1-2; TCRdb picks TRBD1, but there is no DNA to check that call. CDR1 is SGHRS and CDR2 is YFSETQ in the germline V gene. CDR3 length equals 14 residues. CDR3: CASSVNRVVYGYTF.

The V call is TRBV2, the J call TRBJ2-4; TCRdb's assignment of TRBD2 cannot be checked, as there is no DNA. CDR1 and CDR2 from the germline V gene are SNHLY and FYNNEI. This CDR3 has 14 residues. CDR3 in amino acids: CASSEGGALNIQYF.

The chain combines TRBV6-5 with TRBJ2-2; the TRBD2 assignment by TCRdb is unverifiable without DNA. CDR1 is MNHEY and CDR2 is SVGAGI in the germline V gene. There are 15 residues in the CDR3. The CDR3 loop reads CASSYGPKNTGELFF.

The chain has TRBV10-3 and TRBJ2-1; lacking DNA, the TRBD2 call made by TCRdb goes unchecked. CDR3 size: 15 residues. Per germline, CDR1 ENHRY and CDR2 SYGVKD. CDR3: CAISELAGTYNDQFF.

V usage is TRBV21-1 and J usage is TRBJ2-4; the TRBD1 assignment by TCRdb is unverifiable without DNA. TRBV21-1 is annotated as a pseudogene. This CDR3 has 15 residues. The chain's CDR3 is CASSKGRRERNIQYF.

The chain joins TRBV5-1 to TRBJ1-4; TCRdb reports TRBD1, a call that lacks DNA to check it against. This CDR3 region has 18 residues. The germline V gene has CDR1 SGHRS and CDR2 YFSETQ. CDR3 residues: CASSLAGGERSKYEKLFF.

The V call is TRBV4-2, the J call TRBJ1-5. The germline CDR1 and CDR2 sequences are LGHNA and YNFKEQ. CDR3 length equals 17 residues. CDR3 protein: CASSQVGQGRINQPQHF.

CDR3 region: CASSPPTGTADFKDTQYF. The V call is TRBV11-2, the J call TRBJ2-3; the D call from TCRdb, TRBD2, cannot be confirmed without DNA. This CDR3 has 18 residues. Germline V CDR1 and CDR2: SGHAT, FQNNGV.

This chain uses TRBV4-2 with TRBJ2-7; TCRdb outputs TRBD2, but without DNA this stays unchecked. The germline V gene has CDR1 LGHNA and CDR2 YNFKEQ. This CDR3 contains 17 residues. The CDR3 sequence is CASSHLAGGQSSYEQYF.

The rearrangement joins TRBV7-2 to TRBJ1-1; checking the TCRdb D call of TRBD1 is not possible without DNA. From germline, CDR1 is SGHTA and CDR2 FQGNSA. The length of the CDR3 is 14 residues. This chain's CDR3 is CASSFRDRAVEAFF. Combining the CDR3 with reference TRBV7-2 and TRBJ1-1 gives the whole variable domain GAGVSQSPSNKVTEKGKDVELRCDPISGHTALYWYRQSLGQGLEFLIYFQGNSAPDKSGLPSDRFSAERTGGSVSTLTIQRTQQEDSAVYLCASSFRDRAVEAFFGQGTRLTVV.

The chain employs TRBV5-1 and TRBJ2-2. This CDR3 is built from 14 residues. Per the germline V gene, CDR1 is SGHRS and CDR2 is YFSETQ. The CDR3 sequence is CASSGQNTPGELFF.

This sequence joins TRBV7-9 and TRBJ2-1; no DNA is available, so the TRBD1 call from TCRdb remains unchecked. This CDR3 contains 14 residues. The germline V gene encodes CDR1 SEHNR and CDR2 FQNEAQ (reference sequence). The CDR3 is CASVSGTGHNEQFF.

The chain joins TRBV20-1 to TRBJ2-7. Germline V gene data show CDR1 as DFQATT and CDR2 as SNEGSKA (reference sequence). The CDR3 is 13 residues long. CDR3 sequence reads: CSAISGRAYEQYF.

The V and J genes are TRBV12-3 or TRBV12-4 and TRBJ2-3. This CDR3 contains 14 residues. CDR3 in amino acids: CASRPDGFTDTQYF.

The chain employs TRBV5-1 and TRBJ2-1; TCRdb gives TRBD2 as the D gene, but with no DNA this cannot be confirmed. The CDR3 runs 15 residues. Per germline, CDR1 SGHRS and CDR2 YFSETQ. CDR3 loop: CASSLGLAGGNEQFF. Full variable domain (outside the CDR3, taken from reference TRBV5-1 and TRBJ2-1): KAGVTQTPRYLIKTRGQQVTLSCSPISGHRSVSWYQQTPGQGLQFLFEYFSETQRNKGNFPGRFSGRQFSNSRSEMNVSTLELGDSALYLCASSLGLAGGNEQFFGPGTRLTVL.

The chain couples TRBV12-3 or TRBV12-4 to TRBJ1-5; checking the TCRdb D call of TRBD1 is not possible without DNA. The CDR3 consists of 16 residues. The CDR3 sequence: CASRLRQPYSNQPQHF.

This chain uses TRBV12-3 or TRBV12-4 with TRBJ1-1; as DNA is missing, the TRBD1 call by TCRdb cannot be tested. CDR3 length: 14 amino acids. This CDR3 is CASSLQDTNTEAFF.

V gene TRBV5-6 combines with J gene TRBJ2-7; the TCRdb call, TRBD2, lacks DNA for checking. Germline V lookup: CDR1 SGHDT, CDR2 YYEEEE. The CDR3 spans 15 residues. CDR3 residues: CASSRSGYSSYEQYF.

The chain couples TRBV5-1 to TRBJ2-3; as DNA is missing, the TRBD1 call by TCRdb cannot be tested. Per the germline V gene, CDR1 is SGHRS and CDR2 is YFSETQ. This CDR3 comprises 14 residues. The chain's CDR3 is CASSARGVTDTQYF.

The chain has TRBV20-1 and TRBJ2-1; TCRdb lists TRBD2, though no DNA is available to test this call. The CDR3 spans 13 residues. Germline assignment: CDR1 DFQATT and CDR2 SNEGSKA (reference sequence). This CDR3 is CSAESPTLNEQFF.

This rearrangement joins TRBV20-1 to TRBJ2-7. Germline V gene sequence: CDR1 DFQATT, CDR2 SNEGSKA (reference sequence). The CDR3 totals 14 residues. The CDR3 reads CSARDRRGSYEQYF.

This chain connects TRBV5-1 to TRBJ2-5; TCRdb gives TRBD1 as the D gene, but with no DNA this cannot be confirmed. This CDR3 contains 17 residues. CDR1 and CDR2 from the germline V gene are SGHRS and YFSETQ. CDR3 residues: CASSLTPGGATRETQYF. Together with reference TRBV5-1 and TRBJ2-5, the CDR3 gives the full variable domain: KAGVTQTPRYLIKTRGQQVTLSCSPISGHRSVSWYQQTPGQGLQFLFEYFSETQRNKGNFPGRFSGRQFSNSRSEMNVSTLELGDSALYLCASSLTPGGATRETQYFGPGTRLLVL.

The V gene is TRBV29-1, the J gene TRBJ1-4; the TCRdb D gene call, TRBD1, has no DNA to confirm it. CDR1 is SQVTM, CDR2 ANQGSEA, per germline. CDR3 length: 12 residues. The CDR3 reads CSVGQGGEKLFF.